One sample yielded the 18 T cell receptor beta chains listed below, sequenced in a study of blood T cell repertoires in COVID-19. This table comes from immunoSEQ multiplex PCR, and its TCRdb copy is limited to in-frame clones, with some not included. The sample lists roughly 76,000 clones, 75% to 90% seen once, with 1% to 1.5% in the top ten. What was sequenced was PBMCs or T cells enriched from blood (not recorded which). The source is a woman aged 50 to 60 with acute COVID-19.

The chain employs TRBV7-2 and TRBJ2-4; D unclear. Between the trimmed V and J ends, which lost 2 bases and 2 bases, there was a span of 7 bases. The CDR3 has 14 amino acids. Germline CDR1 SGHTA, CDR2 FQGNSA. The CDR3 DNA reads TGTGCCAGCAGCTTACTTGGGCCCAAAAACATTCAGTACTTC. Its protein is CASSLLGPKNIQYF. The complete variable domain, with remaining parts taken from reference TRBV7-2 and TRBJ2-4, reads GAGVSQSPSNKVTEKGKDVELRCDPISGHTALYWYRQSLGQGLEFLIYFQGNSAPDKSGLPSDRFSAERTGGSVSTLTIQRTQQEDSAVYLCASSLLGPKNIQYFGAGTRLSVL.

The V call is TRBV7-8, the J call TRBJ2-7, with D perhaps matching TRBD1 (6 bases). Looked up from germline, CDR1 is SGHVS and CDR2 is FQNEAQ. There are 13 residues in the CDR3. Trimming shortened V by 4 bases and J by 5 bases, and 12 bases separated the two germline ends. The CDR3 bases are TGTGCCAGCAGCTACACTACAGGGAACGAGCAGTACTTC. Translated: CASSYTTGNEQYF. Full variable domain (missing parts from reference TRBV7-8 and TRBJ2-7): GAGVSQSPRYKVAKRGQDVALRCDPISGHVSLFWYQQALGQGPEFLTYFQNEAQLDKSGLPSDRFFAERPEGSVSTLKIQRTQQEDSAVYLCASSYTTGNEQYFGPGTRLTVT.

This chain joins TRBV4-1 and TRBJ2-1; 12 bases fit TRBD2. This CDR3 comprises 19 residues. With V trimmed by 2 bases and J by 2 bases, 10 bases remained unmatched. Germline loops: CDR1 MGHRA, CDR2 YSYEKL. CDR3 region: CASSQSPSGRALTYNEQFF. The CDR3 DNA is TGCGCCAGCAGCCAAAGTCCTAGCGGGAGGGCCCTAACCTACAATGAGCAGTTCTTC.

The chain links TRBV5-1 to TRBJ2-1; D uncertain. V was clipped by 5 bases and J by 8 bases, with 14 bases between them. The CDR3 covers 13 residues. Germline loops: CDR1 SGHRS, CDR2 YFSETQ. The CDR3 spells CASREAVSDEQFF. For the CDR3, the DNA is TGCGCCAGCAGAGAGGCGGTCTCCGATGAGCAGTTCTTC.

V is TRBV19 and J is TRBJ2-1, with 9 bases that match TRBD2. Trimming at V came to 7 bases and at J to 1 base, leaving 8 bases not matched to a gene. The CDR3 is 16 residues long. Germline lookup yields CDR1 LNHDA and CDR2 SQIVND (reference sequence). The CDR3 DNA reads as TGTGCCAGTACTAAGAGACTAGCGGATTCCTACAATGAGCAGTTCTTC. Protein sequence: CASTKRLADSYNEQFF. Variable domain in full (rest from reference TRBV19 and TRBJ2-1): DGGITQSPKYLFRKEGQNVTLSCEQNLNHDAMYWYRQDPGQGLRLIYYSQIVNDFQKGDIAEGYSVSREKKESFPLTVTSAQKNPTAFYLCASTKRLADSYNEQFFGPGTRLTVL.

V and J are TRBV19 and TRBJ2-2, with 12 bases lining up with TRBD2. Germline-derived CDR1 and CDR2 are LNHDA and SQIVND (reference sequence). The V gene end was trimmed by 6 bases and the J gene end by 1 base; junction bases not matched to a gene: 3. CDR3 length: 16 residues. This CDR3 is CASRVGLAGNTGELFF. CDR3 DNA sequence: TGTGCCAGTAGGGTGGGACTAGCGGGGAACACCGGGGAGCTGTTTTTT.

V usage is TRBV5-8 and J usage is TRBJ2-2; D may be TRBD1 (6 bases). CDR1 is SGHTS, CDR2 YDEGEE, per germline. V was pared by 0 bases and J by 6 bases, with 12 bases between. The CDR3 length is 15 residues. The CDR3 is CASSLEPGVAGELFF. CDR3 in DNA: TGTGCCAGCAGCTTGGAGCCAGGGGTGGCCGGGGAGCTGTTTTTT.

CDR3 coding DNA: TGTGCCAGCAGCTTGAGGACAGGGGCCACAGATACGCAGTATTTT. Its protein product is CASSLRTGATDTQYF. The chain joins TRBV5-4 to TRBJ2-3; 9 positions match TRBD1. Trimming cost V 1 base and J 2 bases; bases outside gene matches: 2. The CDR3 contains 15 residues. The germline gives CDR1 SGHNT, CDR2 YYREEE (reference sequence). Looking up the rest from reference TRBV5-4 and TRBJ2-3 gives the full variable domain: ETGVTQSPTHLIKTRGQQVTLRCSSQSGHNTVSWYQQALGQGPQFIFQYYREEENGRGNFPPRFSGLQFPNYSSELNVNALELDDSALYLCASSLRTGATDTQYFGPGTRLTVL.

The gene calls are TRBV3-1 (or the pseudogene TRBV3-2) and TRBJ2-2; 7 positions agree with TRBD1. Unmatched junction bases numbered 6, after V lost 4 bases and J lost 7 bases. The CDR3 has 14 residues. Germline assignment: CDR1 LGHDT and CDR2 YNNKEL (reference sequence). The chain's CDR3 is CASSLRDRDGELFF. Here the CDR3 DNA reads TGTGCCAGCAGCCTCCGGGACAGAGACGGGGAGCTGTTTTTT.

This sequence joins TRBV19 and TRBJ1-2, with D tentatively TRBD1 (5 bases). V was pared by 0 bases and J by 5 bases, with 16 bases between. Germline CDR1 and CDR2: LNHDA and SQIVND (reference sequence). CDR3 length: 16 amino acids. The CDR3 nucleotides are TGTGCCAGTAGTATAGATTATCAGGGCAAAGGATATGGCTACACCTTC. Translating gives CASSIDYQGKGYGYTF.

J is TRBJ2-1 and V is TRBV7-2; D call uncertain. The CDR3 contains 12 residues. The V gene lost 3 bases and the J gene lost 9 bases, with 9 bases spanning the gap. Germline loops: CDR1 SGHTA, CDR2 FQGNSA. The CDR3 DNA is TGTGCCAGCAGCTTTCTCGTTCTTGAGCAGTTCTTC. Translation: CASSFLVLEQFF. Full variable domain (remainder filled in from reference TRBV7-2 and TRBJ2-1): GAGVSQSPSNKVTEKGKDVELRCDPISGHTALYWYRQSLGQGLEFLIYFQGNSAPDKSGLPSDRFSAERTGGSVSTLTIQRTQQEDSAVYLCASSFLVLEQFFGPGTRLTVL.

This clone was recorded a few times. This rearrangement joins TRBV19 to TRBJ2-5; tentative D call: TRBD1 (5 bases). Germline V CDR1 and CDR2: LNHDA, SQIVND (reference sequence). The CDR3 has 14 amino acids. The V end lost 5 bases, the J end lost 6 bases, and 16 bases lay between the germline ends. This CDR3 reads CASSPGPQGQTQYF. Here the CDR3 DNA reads TGTGCCAGTAGTCCAGGGCCCCAAGGGCAGACCCAGTACTTC.

The rearrangement uses TRBV7-9 and TRBJ2-1, with a possible D match to TRBD2 (6 bases). The V end was cut by 2 bases, the J end by 6 bases, with 14 bases between. This CDR3 has 15 residues. Per the germline V gene, CDR1 is SEHNR and CDR2 is FQNEAQ (reference sequence). CDR3 bases: TGTGCCAGCAGCTTAACCCTGACTAGTGGCAATGAGCAGTTCTTC. Protein sequence: CASSLTLTSGNEQFF.

The chain uses TRBV14 and TRBJ1-2, with 7 bases aligning to TRBD1. The CDR3 extends over 13 amino acids. CDR1 is SGHDN and CDR2 is FVKESK in the germline V gene. V trimming: 5 bases; J trimming: 8 bases; junction bases outside the gene matches: 8. The CDR3 sequence is CASSVRQGGGYTF. CDR3 nucleotide sequence: TGTGCCAGCAGCGTCCGACAGGGCGGCGGCTACACCTTC.

This clone appeared a few times. J is TRBJ1-2 and V is TRBV28; D is unresolved. The CDR3 contains 12 residues. V was clipped by 6 bases and J by 7 bases, with 12 bases between them. The germline V gene encodes CDR1 MDHEN and CDR2 SYDVKM. In DNA, the CDR3 is TGTGCCAGCAGGGAGGGAGGCAGTGGCTACACCTTC. This translates into CASREGGSGYTF.

The chain employs TRBV19 and TRBJ2-1, with TRBD1 as a possible D gene (6 bases). Deletions cut 5 bases from V and 8 bases from J, with 16 bases between. The CDR3 has 14 amino acids. Germline CDR1 and CDR2: LNHDA and SQIVND (reference sequence). The chain's CDR3 is CASSPDRWAYEQFF. CDR3 nucleotides: TGTGCCAGTAGTCCCGACAGGTGGGCATATGAGCAGTTCTTC. Based on the CDR3 plus reference TRBV19 and TRBJ2-1, the full variable domain is DGGITQSPKYLFRKEGQNVTLSCEQNLNHDAMYWYRQDPGQGLRLIYYSQIVNDFQKGDIAEGYSVSREKKESFPLTVTSAQKNPTAFYLCASSPDRWAYEQFFGPGTRLTVL.

The V gene is TRBV12-3 or TRBV12-4, the J gene TRBJ2-7, with 7 bases identical to TRBD1. The CDR3 totals 12 residues. The ends lost 5 bases at V and 12 bases at J; junction bases unmatched: 10. The CDR3 reads CASSLGTEGVYF. CDR3 DNA: TGTGCCAGCAGTCTCGGGACAGAAGGAGTGTACTTC.

The V gene is TRBV9, the J gene TRBJ2-6, with 8 bases aligning to TRBD2. Germline V gene sequence: CDR1 SGDLS, CDR2 YYNGEE. With 0 bases clipped from V and 3 bases from J, the junction kept 8 bases outside the gene matches. This CDR3 is 18 amino acids long. The CDR3, as DNA: TGTGCCAGCAGCGTAGAGAGCGGGAGCGGTTTTGGGGCCAACGTCCTGACTTTC. The encoded protein is CASSVESGSGFGANVLTF.